This is a list of T cell receptor beta chains from one sample in a study of blood T cell repertoires in COVID-19. Repertoires were generated with immunoSEQ multiplex PCR, while TCRdb's copy carries only in-frame clones and drops some. Here the sample spans around 250,000 clones, around 84% being singletons. The material sequenced was peripheral blood. The receptors stem from a woman in her thirties or forties who had recovered from COVID-19. The CDR3 runs from the conserved cysteine through the conserved F or W. A D gene is named only where the DNA matches it firmly. Only part of the rows carry a size: once, few, many, or a class if the clone is expanded.

v_call	d_call	j_call	clone_size	cdr3_aa	cdr3_nt
TRBV9	.	TRBJ1-2	.	CASSANRDYGYTF	TGTGCCAGCAGCGCCAACAGGGACTATGGCTACACCTTC
TRBV2	.	TRBJ1-6	.	CASSETGDNSPLHF	TGTGCCAGCAGTGAAACAGGTGATAATTCACCCCTCCACTTT
TRBV7-2	TRBD1	TRBJ1-2	.	CASSKDRGGYTF	TGTGCCAGCAGCAAGGACAGGGGCGGCTACACCTTC
TRBV10-3	.	TRBJ1-6	.	CAISGQLLWSSPLHF	TGTGCCATCAGTGGACAGCTCCTATGGTCTTCACCCCTCCACTTT
TRBV30	.	TRBJ2-5	.	CAWSWRSAETQYF	TGTGCCTGGAGTTGGCGTAGCGCGGAGACCCAGTACTTC
TRBV2	TRBD1	TRBJ1-4	.	CASSGTGKKLFF	TGTGCCAGCAGTGGGACAGGGAAGAAACTGTTTTTT
TRBV2	TRBD1	TRBJ1-5	.	CASRTQGDQPQHF	TGTGCCAGCAGGACCCAGGGGGACCAGCCCCAGCATTTT
TRBV7-8	.	TRBJ2-5	.	CASSLSLPGSGETQYF	TGTGCCAGCAGCTTAAGTTTACCTGGGAGCGGAGAGACCCAGTACTTC
TRBV15	.	TRBJ2-7	once	CATSRDLSPSYEQYF	TGTGCCACCAGCAGAGATCTGAGTCCGTCCTACGAGCAGTACTTC
TRBV18	TRBD1	TRBJ1-4	once	CASSPKAGGAMANEKLFF	TGTGCCAGCTCACCAAAGGCAGGGGGCGCGATGGCTAATGAAAAACTGTTTTTT
TRBV4-2	.	TRBJ1-5	.	CASSQVLSGGLNQPQHF	TGTGCCAGCAGCCAAGTCCTGAGCGGGGGATTAAATCAGCCCCAGCATTTT
TRBV3-1/TRBV3-2	TRBD2	TRBJ2-7	.	CASSRTSHEQYF	TGTGCCAGCAGCCGGACTAGCCACGAGCAGTACTTC
TRBV19	.	TRBJ1-5	.	CASLDSASNQPQHF	TGTGCCAGCTTAGACTCAGCTAGCAATCAGCCCCAGCATTTT
TRBV5-1	.	TRBJ1-1	.	CASSLAAWAGTEAFF	TGCGCCAGCAGCTTGGCCGCGTGGGCCGGCACTGAAGCTTTCTTT
TRBV30	.	TRBJ2-7	.	CAWTRDNYEQYF	TGTGCCTGGACCCGGGACAACTACGAGCAGTACTTC
TRBV7-2	.	TRBJ2-5	few	CASSYHLGRGGGETQYF	TGTGCCAGCAGCTATCATTTAGGCAGGGGCGGAGGAGAGACCCAGTACTTC
TRBV2	TRBD2	TRBJ2-4	.	CASRGPGGIQYF	TGTGCCAGCAGGGGACCGGGGGGCATTCAGTACTTC
TRBV19	TRBD2	TRBJ2-1	.	CASSPGTSGGFSYNEQFF	TGTGCCAGTAGTCCCGGGACTAGCGGGGGCTTCTCCTACAATGAGCAGTTCTTC
TRBV2	TRBD1	TRBJ2-3	.	CASSPIGGRTDTQYF	TGTGCCAGCAGCCCCATAGGGGGCCGCACAGATACGCAGTATTTT
TRBV7-8	.	TRBJ2-3	.	CASSPRDNTDTQYF	TGTGCCAGCAGCCCCCGGGACAACACAGATACGCAGTATTTT
TRBV5-1	.	TRBJ2-5	once	CASSLAGTPQETQYF	TGCGCCAGCAGCTTGGCTGGGACACCGCAAGAGACCCAGTACTTC
TRBV5-6	TRBD1	TRBJ1-4	.	CASSFRQGNEKLFF	TGTGCCAGCAGCTTTCGACAGGGAAATGAAAAACTGTTTTTT
TRBV7-9	.	TRBJ2-7	.	CASSLPTSYEQYF	TGTGCCAGCAGCTTACCCACATCCTACGAGCAGTACTTC
TRBV15	.	TRBJ1-2	.	CATSKGGTLLYGYTF	TGTGCCACCAGCAAAGGGGGAACACTTCTCTATGGCTACACCTTC
TRBV18	TRBD1	TRBJ1-2	.	CASSPRQGRGYTF	TGTGCCAGCTCACCTCGACAGGGCCGCGGCTACACCTTC
TRBV2	.	TRBJ2-5	.	CASSVEGVQTQYF	TGTGCCAGCAGTGTTGAAGGGGTCCAGACCCAGTACTTC
TRBV10-3	TRBD2	TRBJ2-7	.	CAISGTSGGAYEQYF	TGTGCCATCAGTGGTACTAGCGGGGGGGCGTACGAGCAGTACTTC
TRBV10-3	.	TRBJ1-3	.	CAIKDSSGNTIYF	TGTGCCATCAAGGACAGCTCTGGAAACACCATATATTTT
TRBV4-2	.	TRBJ1-6	.	CASSPGGGNAPLHF	TGTGCCAGCAGCCCGGGCGGGGGTAATGCACCCCTCCACTTT
TRBV30	TRBD1	TRBJ1-6	.	CAWTQTGWSPLHF	TGTGCCTGGACCCAGACAGGGTGGTCACCCCTCCACTTT
TRBV7-2	.	TRBJ1-5	once	CASSLRETQPQHF	TGTGCCAGCAGCTTGCGGGAGACGCAGCCCCAGCATTTT
TRBV3-1/TRBV3-2	TRBD2	TRBJ2-5	.	CASSQSQRGGQTQYF	TGTGCCAGCAGCCAATCGCAGCGGGGGGGCCAGACCCAGTACTTC
TRBV5-4	.	TRBJ1-1	many	CASSRRAVMNTEAFF	TGTGCCAGCAGCCGCCGAGCGGTCATGAACACTGAAGCTTTCTTT
TRBV9	TRBD1	TRBJ2-1	.	CASSVDDGVGQGYNEQFF	TGTGCCAGCAGCGTAGACGACGGGGTGGGACAGGGCTACAATGAGCAGTTCTTC
TRBV18	TRBD2	TRBJ2-7	.	CASSPPPGGSSYEQYF	TGTGCCAGCTCACCCCCCCCCGGGGGGAGCTCCTACGAGCAGTACTTC
TRBV6-4	TRBD1	TRBJ2-1	.	CASSRQGAVGNEQFF	TGTGCCAGCAGTCGACAGGGGGCCGTTGGCAATGAGCAGTTCTTC
TRBV12-3/TRBV12-4	.	TRBJ2-1	.	CASREQGSNEQFF	TGTGCCAGCAGGGAACAGGGATCCAATGAGCAGTTCTTC
TRBV2	.	TRBJ1-5	.	CASKVEGNQPQHF	TGTGCCAGCAAGGTGGAGGGTAATCAGCCCCAGCATTTT
TRBV6-4	TRBD1	TRBJ1-6	.	CASSDGDRGNSPLHF	TGTGCCAGCAGTGACGGGGACAGGGGTAATTCACCCCTCCACTTT
TRBV18	.	TRBJ2-3	.	CASSLLKRTDTQYF	TGTGCCAGCTCACTTCTAAAGCGGACAGATACGCAGTATTTT